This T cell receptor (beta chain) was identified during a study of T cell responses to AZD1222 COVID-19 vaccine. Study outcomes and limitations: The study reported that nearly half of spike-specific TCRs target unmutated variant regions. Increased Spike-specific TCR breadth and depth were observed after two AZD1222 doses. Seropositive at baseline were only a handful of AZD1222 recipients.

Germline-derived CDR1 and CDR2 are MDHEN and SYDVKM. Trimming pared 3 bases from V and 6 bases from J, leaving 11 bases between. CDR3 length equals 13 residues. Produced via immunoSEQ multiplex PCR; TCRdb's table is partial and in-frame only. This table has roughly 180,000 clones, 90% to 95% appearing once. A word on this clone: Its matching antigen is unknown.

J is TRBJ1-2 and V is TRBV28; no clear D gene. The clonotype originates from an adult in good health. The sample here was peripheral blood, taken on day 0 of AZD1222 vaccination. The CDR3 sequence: CASSFDNLDGYTF. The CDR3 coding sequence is TGTGCCAGCAGTTTCGACAACCTAGATGGCTACACCTTC.